The TCR beta chain under discussion was sequenced for a study of CD8 T cells in ankylosing spondylitis. Overall study findings and caveats: Ankylosing spondylitis blood appeared to carry a characteristic TCR beta motif of under ten highly homologous variants.

This clonotype was observed many times. The antigen is not known. By quantitative 5'-RACE with molecular barcodes, the TCR beta libraries were made. TCRdb passed the 5' RACE reads through MiXCR, listing each CDR3 protein once. The table lists hundreds of thousands of distinct CDR3 sequences, roughly 8.6% of them singletons. V lost 6 bases to trimming and J lost 4 bases; unmatched junction nucleotides: 6. Germline V gene lookup returns CDR1 SNHLY and CDR2 FYNNEI. The CDR3 is 15 residues long. The rearrangement uses TRBV2 and TRBJ2-1; TRBD2 agrees at 10 bases. This clonotype originated in a male donor with ankylosing spondylitis or in good health (not recorded which). Sequencing was carried out using blood, either unsorted or a sorted T cell fraction (not recorded which). The CDR3 region is CASRLEREGYNEQFF. The CDR3 bases are TGTGCCAGCAGATTAGAGCGGGAGGGGTACAATGAGCAGTTCTTC. Variable domain in full (rest from reference TRBV2 and TRBJ2-1): EPEVTQTPSHQVTQMGQEVILRCVPISNHLYFYWYRQILGQKVEFLVSFYNNEISEKSEIFDDQFSVERPDGSNFTLKIRSTKLEDSAMYFCASRLEREGYNEQFFGPGTRLTVL.